The rows below give T cell receptor beta chains drawn from one sample of a study of beta chain features in type 1 diabetes. Clones were sequenced by immunoSEQ multiplex PCR, and TCRdb holds only the in-frame ones, with some missing. This table holds approximately 330,000 clones, approximately 11% found once. Sequencing was carried out using naive CD4+ T cells from blood. The receptors were sampled from a woman aged 25 to 39 in good health. The CDR3 runs from the conserved cysteine through the conserved F or W. D genes are given only for firm matches. Only some rows state a clone size, as once, few, many or a class for expanded clones.

size: few; V: TRBV7-9; D: TRBD1; J: TRBJ1-1; DNA: TGTGCCAGCAGCACAGGAAGGACAGGGGGGTTGAACACTGAAGCTTTCTTT; CDR3: CASSTGRTGGLNTEAFF
size: few; V: TRBV25-1; D: NA; J: TRBJ1-1; DNA: TGTGCCAGCAGTGATTTGGACATAGTTGGCTCGGCTTTCTTT; CDR3: CASSDLDIVGSAFF
size: few; V: TRBV4-3; D: TRBD1; J: TRBJ2-4; DNA: TGCGCCAGCAGCCAAGGAACCCGGGACAGGGGTAACATTCAGTACTTC; CDR3: CASSQGTRDRGNIQYF
size: NA; V: TRBV9; D: NA; J: TRBJ2-3; DNA: TGTGCCAGCAGCGTGCTATCTAGCACAGATACGCAGTATTTT; CDR3: CASSVLSSTDTQYF
size: few; V: TRBV19; D: NA; J: TRBJ1-5; DNA: TGTGCCAGTAGTACCCACCTCGGAAGGAGGAATCAGCCCCAGCATTTT; CDR3: CASSTHLGRRNQPQHF
size: NA; V: TRBV5-5; D: TRBD1; J: TRBJ2-1; DNA: TGTGCCAGCAGCCACCGGGACAGGTTCGCCAATGAGCAGTTCTTC; CDR3: CASSHRDRFANEQFF
size: NA; V: TRBV9; D: NA; J: TRBJ2-5; DNA: TGTGCCAGCAGCGTTGAATCCCGGTCGGAGACCCAGTACTTC; CDR3: CASSVESRSETQYF
size: NA; V: TRBV5-1; D: NA; J: TRBJ1-2; DNA: TGCGCCAGCAGCTTGTTGGGCAGTAACTATGGCTACACCTTC; CDR3: CASSLLGSNYGYTF
size: few; V: TRBV6-1; D: NA; J: TRBJ2-7; DNA: TGTGCCAGCAGTGAAGGGGGCATACTAGCTTCCGAGCAGTACTTC; CDR3: CASSEGGILASEQYF
size: NA; V: TRBV5-1; D: TRBD1; J: TRBJ2-7; DNA: TGCGCCAGCAGCACAACGACAGGGTTGCCCTACGAGCAGTACTTC; CDR3: CASSTTTGLPYEQYF
size: NA; V: TRBV9; D: TRBD2; J: TRBJ2-1; DNA: TGTGCCAGCAGCGTGACGGGACTAGGCAATGAGCAGTTCTTC; CDR3: CASSVTGLGNEQFF
size: few; V: TRBV4-3; D: NA; J: TRBJ2-7; DNA: TGCGCCAGCAGCCAACAGGGGGGACCCTACGAGCAGTACTTC; CDR3: CASSQQGGPYEQYF
size: few; V: TRBV18; D: NA; J: TRBJ1-5; DNA: TGTGCCAGCTCACGTTTGGGCGGGATTGGCAATCAGCCCCAGCATTTT; CDR3: CASSRLGGIGNQPQHF
size: NA; V: TRBV10-3; D: TRBD2; J: TRBJ2-3; DNA: TGTGCCATCAGTGAGTCTCCAGCGGGAGGGGCAGATACGCAGTATTTT; CDR3: CAISESPAGGADTQYF
size: NA; V: TRBV15; D: NA; J: TRBJ2-6; DNA: TGTGCCACCGGGATAAAGGGGGGGGCCAACGTCCTGACTTTC; CDR3: CATGIKGGANVLTF
size: NA; V: TRBV28; D: NA; J: TRBJ2-7; DNA: TGTGCCAGCAGTTTATTCCCTCAGGGCGCCTACGAGCAGTACTTC; CDR3: CASSLFPQGAYEQYF
size: few; V: TRBV4-3; D: TRBD2; J: TRBJ2-1; DNA: TGCGCCAGCAGCCAAGATTTATCTAGCGGGAGGGCCCTGGATGAGCAGTTCTTC; CDR3: CASSQDLSSGRALDEQFF
size: NA; V: TRBV25-1; D: TRBD2; J: TRBJ2-3; DNA: TGTGCCAGCAGTCCGCTAGCGGGAGTGAGCACAGATACGCAGTATTTT; CDR3: CASSPLAGVSTDTQYF
size: NA; V: TRBV7-3; D: NA; J: TRBJ2-1; DNA: TGTGCCAGCAGCATGCAACAGGGTGATGAGCAGTTCTTC; CDR3: CASSMQQGDEQFF
size: few; V: TRBV19; D: TRBD2; J: TRBJ2-2; DNA: TGTGCCAGTAGTAACCCACTAGCGGGAGATATCACCGGGGAGCTGTTTTTT; CDR3: CASSNPLAGDITGELFF